The 29 T cell receptor beta chains given below trace back to one sample, sequenced in a study of shared clonotypes between healthy human individuals. Sequencing was performed with immunoSEQ multiplex PCR; in TCRdb, only in-frame clones are kept and a portion is missing. In the table there are around 2.5 million clones, 90% to 95% of which are singletons. Sequences were obtained from naive CD4+ T cells from PBMCs. The subset here: CD45RA+ positively selected. The origin of the receptors is a young man in good health. Some clones in this sample may be carry-over from other donors' samples.

The V gene is TRBV27, the J gene TRBJ2-7; D uncertain. V was shortened by 5 bases and J by 5 bases, with 10 bases between the two germline ends. The length of the CDR3 is 12 residues. Germline lookup yields CDR1 MNHEY and CDR2 SMNVEV (reference sequence). The CDR3 sequence is CASSPRTDEQYF. For the CDR3, the DNA is TGTGCCAGCAGTCCTCGTACAGACGAGCAGTACTTC.

The rearrangement joins TRBV29-1 to TRBJ2-2, with 7 positions matching TRBD1. Unmatched junction bases numbered 2, after V lost 5 bases and J lost 5 bases. CDR3 size: 12 residues. Germline V CDR1 and CDR2: SQVTM, ANQGSEA. The CDR3 here is CSVYRGTGELFF. The CDR3 nucleotides read TGCAGCGTTTACAGGGGTACCGGGGAGCTGTTTTTT.

A note on this clone: An end of the junction does not agree with germline; a read error may underlie this. V gene TRBV7-2 combines with J gene TRBJ2-2, with 7 nucleotides matching TRBD2. The germline CDR1 and CDR2 sequences are SGHTA and FQGNSA. The CDR3 is 15 residues long. The CDR3 coding sequence is TGTGCCAGCAGACCGGGGAGGGCGAACACCGGGGAGCTGCTTTTT. Encoded protein: CASRPGRANTGELLF.

V gene TRBV28 combines with J gene TRBJ2-4; either TRBD1 or TRBD2 may fit D (5 bases each). Germline CDR1 and CDR2: MDHEN and SYDVKM. With 5 bases removed from V and 6 bases from J, the gap between germline ends came to 14 bases. The CDR3 has 14 residues. CDR3 nucleotides: TGTGCCAGCAGTCAAATGGGACGGAGAAACATTCAGTACTTC. Protein: CASSQMGRRNIQYF.

The rearrangement joins TRBV7-8 to TRBJ2-5; D might be TRBD1 or TRBD2, each matching 6 bases. V gave up 8 bases and J gave up 4 bases, with 14 bases separating them. This CDR3 comprises 13 residues. Germline CDR1 SGHVS, CDR2 FQNEAQ. CDR3 bases: TGTGCCAGCGTTATTGGGGGGCGAGAGACCCAGTACTTC. Protein product: CASVIGGRETQYF.

CDR3 bases: TGTGCCAGCAGCGAACTCCAGGGTCCCAACACTGAAGCTTTCTTT. It specifies CASSELQGPNTEAFF. The chain uses TRBV7-9 and TRBJ1-1, with a weak D call TRBD1 (5 bases). This CDR3 spans 15 amino acids. Germline CDR1 reads SEHNR; CDR2 reads FQNEAQ (reference sequence). Trimming pared 5 bases from V and 2 bases from J, leaving 15 bases between.

The gene calls are TRBV7-6 and TRBJ2-5, with 11 bases lining up with TRBD2. CDR1 and CDR2 from the germline V gene are SGHVS and FNYEAQ. The CDR3 consists of 16 residues. Trimming removed 1 base from V and 4 bases from J; junction bases left unmatched: 5. The CDR3: CASSLGSSGGGETQYF. The CDR3, as DNA: TGTGCCAGCAGCTTAGGGAGTAGCGGGGGGGGAGAGACCCAGTACTTC.

V usage is TRBV5-1 and J usage is TRBJ2-7, with a weak D call TRBD2 (6 bases). The CDR3 has 15 residues. Germline CDR1 and CDR2: SGHRS and YFSETQ. Trimming pared 1 base from V and 2 bases from J, leaving 13 bases between. The CDR3 DNA is TGCGCCAGCAGCTTGATTGGGACGGGAGCCTACGAGCAGTACTTC. It yields the protein CASSLIGTGAYEQYF.

In the case of this clone: This sample also contains other DNA sequences that code for the same CDR3. This chain connects TRBV5-1 to TRBJ2-1, with 7 nucleotides matching TRBD1. Trimming at V came to 3 bases and at J to 9 bases, leaving 3 bases not matched to a gene. Germline assignment: CDR1 SGHRS and CDR2 YFSETQ. The CDR3 has 12 residues. CDR3 DNA: TGCGCCAGCAGCTCACCAGGGGGTGAGCAGTTCTTC. Its translation is CASSSPGGEQFF.

The CDR3 coding sequence is TGTGCCAGCAAAAGCGGGACAGGGAACACTGAAGCTTTCTTT. Translated: CASKSGTGNTEAFF. The chain employs TRBV6-5 and TRBJ1-1, with TRBD1 matching over 8 bases. The CDR3 has 14 amino acids. Germline CDR1 and CDR2: MNHEY and SVGAGI. V lost 7 bases to trimming and J lost 1 base; unmatched junction nucleotides: 5.

The chain joins TRBV28 to TRBJ2-1; 9 bases are a match to TRBD2. The V gene end was trimmed by 1 base and the J gene end by 2 bases; junction bases not matched to a gene: 3. CDR1 and CDR2 from the germline V gene are MDHEN and SYDVKM. There are 16 residues in the CDR3. CDR3 DNA: TGTGCCAGCAGTTTATCAGTAGCGGGAGCCTACAATGAGCAGTTCTTC. The encoded protein is CASSLSVAGAYNEQFF.

The chain has TRBV2 and TRBJ2-7; 9 bases line up with TRBD1. Germline V gene lookup returns CDR1 SNHLY and CDR2 FYNNEI. Trimming took 2 bases from V and 5 from J; bases not matched to a gene: 7. The CDR3 has 15 residues. As DNA, the CDR3 is TGTGCCAGCAGTGAATCCGGGACAGGGCTTGACGAGCAGTACTTC. Translated: CASSESGTGLDEQYF.

The chain links TRBV29-1 to TRBJ2-5; the D is unclear. Germline CDR1 SQVTM, CDR2 ANQGSEA. V dropped 5 bases and J dropped 5 bases, with 15 bases sitting between them. This CDR3 comprises 13 residues. The CDR3 DNA follows: TGCAGCGTTCCTCCGGGCCCTCAGGAGACCCAGTACTTC. Its protein product is CSVPPGPQETQYF.

The chain has TRBV28 and TRBJ2-3; 9 nucleotides match TRBD1. Germline V gives CDR1 MDHEN, CDR2 SYDVKM. The V segment lost 9 bases and the J segment 3 bases; nucleotides outside the gene matches: 1. The length of the CDR3 is 12 residues. CDR3 bases: TGTGCCAGAGGGACAGGGACAGATACGCAGTATTTT. Translation gives CARGTGTDTQYF.

V gene TRBV2 combines with J gene TRBJ1-1, with D maybe TRBD1 (5 bases). Germline V gene sequence: CDR1 SNHLY, CDR2 FYNNEI. The CDR3 loop spans 15 amino acids. V was shortened by 2 bases and J by 5 bases, with 15 bases between the two germline ends. Here the CDR3 DNA reads TGTGCCAGCAGTGAATTCGGGGACCAGAGGACTGAAGCTTTCTTT. Amino acids: CASSEFGDQRTEAFF.

The chain employs TRBV4-2 and TRBJ2-1; D is possibly TRBD2 (5 bases). CDR1 is LGHNA, CDR2 YNFKEQ, per germline. Trimming stripped 3 bases from V and 4 bases from J, with 13 bases between. The CDR3 is 15 residues long. CDR3 DNA: TGTGCCAGCAGCCAGGAGGCCCAAACGTACAATGAGCAGTTCTTC. Its protein product is CASSQEAQTYNEQFF.

This clone has only one observation. V gene TRBV7-2 combines with J gene TRBJ2-5; 7 nucleotides agree with TRBD2. Gene TRBJ2-7 matches the end of the DNA better, so the J call may be wrong. The V gene's germline CDR1 is SGHTA and CDR2 FQGNSA. CDR3 length equals 16 residues. The CDR3 coding sequence is TGTGCCAGCAGCTTAGATAGAGCTAGCGGCTCCTACGAGCAGTACTTC. Amino acids: CASSLDRASGSYEQYF.

As regards this clone: The same CDR3 can be traced to other DNA sequences in this sample. The rearrangement joins TRBV11-2 to TRBJ2-2; D is unresolved. This CDR3 has 14 residues. Germline V CDR1 and CDR2: SGHAT, FQNNGV. Trimming shortened V by 1 base and J by 1 base, and 4 bases separated the two germline ends. CDR3 in DNA: TGTGCCAGCAGCTTAGTCCGGAACACCGGGGAGCTGTTTTTT. This codes for CASSLVRNTGELFF.

This chain links TRBV5-1 with TRBJ2-2; D not certain. V lost 0 bases to trimming and J lost 5 bases, with 8 bases between them. Per the germline V gene, CDR1 is SGHRS and CDR2 is YFSETQ. CDR3 length: 14 amino acids. In nucleotides, the CDR3 is TGCGCCAGCAGCTTGGACCTTTCAACCGGGGAGCTGTTTTTT. Its translation is CASSLDLSTGELFF.

This sequence joins TRBV30 and TRBJ1-6, with D perhaps TRBD1 (6 bases). This CDR3 is built from 14 residues. Germline V gene sequence: CDR1 GTSNPN, CDR2 SVGIG (reference sequence). The V end was cut by 3 bases, the J end by 6 bases, with 12 bases between. CDR3 bases: TGTGCCTGGAGACACAGGGCTCGTAATTCACCCCTCCACTTT. Protein: CAWRHRARNSPLHF.

This clone was found once. This chain connects TRBV5-1 to TRBJ2-1, with 8 bases identical to TRBD2. Per germline, CDR1 SGHRS and CDR2 YFSETQ. V shed 4 bases, J shed 3 bases, and the junction held 15 bases outside the gene matches. The CDR3 runs 18 residues. The CDR3 DNA reads TGCGCCAGCAGCACAAAACCCTGGTCCAGCGGGAGCTACAATGAGCAGTTCTTC. This translates into CASSTKPWSSGSYNEQFF.

This clone has only one observation. This rearrangement joins TRBV5-4 to TRBJ1-1, with D possibly matching TRBD1 (5 bases). The CDR3 is 12 amino acids. V lost 3 bases and J lost 7, with 10 bases in between. Germline V lookup: CDR1 SGHNT, CDR2 YYREEE (reference sequence). The CDR3 reads CASSSSGGEAFF. CDR3 in DNA: TGTGCCAGCAGCTCCTCCGGGGGTGAAGCTTTCTTT. The variable domain in full, with the rest retrieved from reference TRBV5-4 and TRBJ1-1, is ETGVTQSPTHLIKTRGQQVTLRCSSQSGHNTVSWYQQALGQGPQFIFQYYREEENGRGNFPPRFSGLQFPNYSSELNVNALELDDSALYLCASSSSGGEAFFGQGTRLTVV.

About this clone itself: Other nucleotide sequences in the sample specify the same CDR3. The chain is built from TRBV18 and TRBJ2-6; D tentatively fits TRBD1 or TRBD2 (5 bases each). The CDR3 consists of 14 residues. V was pared by 3 bases and J by 4 bases, with 7 bases between. CDR1 is KGHSH, CDR2 LQKENI, per germline. The CDR3: CASSPGGGANVLTF. DNA for the CDR3: TGTGCCAGCTCACCTGGGGGAGGGGCCAACGTCCTGACTTTC.

For the CDR3, the DNA is TGTGCCAGCAGCCTGGCCATCGGGGTTCAGCCCCAGCATTTT. It encodes CASSLAIGVQPQHF. The rearrangement links TRBV5-5 to TRBJ1-5, with D hard to call. V was trimmed by 4 bases and J by 6 bases, leaving 14 bases between them. CDR1 is SGHKS, CDR2 YYEKEE, per germline (reference sequence). The CDR3 covers 14 residues.

The genes are TRBV11-2 and TRBJ2-1; 11 nucleotides match TRBD1. The CDR3 consists of 17 residues. Trimming took 2 bases from V and 5 from J; bases not matched to a gene: 8. Germline V lookup: CDR1 SGHAT, CDR2 FQNNGV. CDR3 in amino acids: CASSLLRGTGGHNEQFF. The CDR3 coding sequence is TGTGCCAGCAGCTTATTGAGGGGGACAGGGGGACACAATGAGCAGTTCTTC.

The sample holds one count of this clone. The chain uses TRBV6-1 and TRBJ2-7; 11 bases line up with TRBD1. This CDR3 comprises 15 residues. V shed 4 bases, J shed 2 bases, and the junction held 4 bases outside the gene matches. CDR1 MNHNS and CDR2 SASEGT come from the germline V gene. The CDR3, as DNA: TGTGCCAGCAGTGGAGGGACAGGGGGAGCCTACGAGCAGTACTTC. This encodes CASSGGTGGAYEQYF.

This chain connects TRBV7-2 to TRBJ1-4; 9 bases are a match to TRBD1. V trimming: 5 bases; J trimming: 7 bases; junction bases outside the gene matches: 11. Germline CDR1 is SGHTA and CDR2 is FQGNSA. The CDR3 covers 16 residues. CDR3 protein: CASSPLGTGRGEKLFF. The CDR3 DNA sequence: TGTGCCAGCAGCCCCCTTGGGACAGGGCGGGGTGAAAAACTGTTTTTT.

This clone turned up a few times. Other nucleotide sequences from this sample produce the same CDR3. The V call is TRBV6-5, the J call TRBJ2-7; D uncertain. V was pared by 4 bases and J by 0 bases, with 7 bases between. CDR1 and CDR2 from the germline V gene are MNHEY and SVGAGI. The CDR3 extends over 13 amino acids. This chain's CDR3 is CASSLRSSYEQYF. The CDR3 DNA sequence: TGTGCCAGCAGTTTACGGAGCTCCTACGAGCAGTACTTC.

This chain links TRBV18 with TRBJ1-1; D is possibly TRBD1 (5 bases). Trimming took off 4 bases at V and 5 bases at J, with 8 bases between the two ends. The CDR3 is made up of 12 amino acids. Looked up from germline, CDR1 is KGHSH and CDR2 is LQKENI. The CDR3 bases are TGTGCCAGCTCACACCAGGGTACTGAAGCTTTCTTT. It specifies CASSHQGTEAFF.